The entry that follows covers one T cell receptor beta chain sequence. The data derive from a study of TIL therapy for anti-PD-1-resistant metastatic lung cancer. Study overall: Half of patients were current or former smokers.

The V segment lost 7 bases and the J segment 4 bases; nucleotides outside the gene matches: 5. CDR3 length: 13 amino acids. Per the germline V gene, CDR1 is MNHEY and CDR2 is SMNVEV (reference sequence). Sequencing used immunoSEQ v3. Method: immunoSEQ multiplex PCR; TCRdb's copy keeps in-frame clones and lacks some. Among tens of thousands of clones listed, 70% to 85% were seen once. Specified time point: pre-treatment sample, taken before nivolumab and TIL therapy. The clonotype was recovered from a man between 65 and 79 years old with non-small cell lung cancer. The source was blood, collected at baseline. The chain joins TRBV27 to TRBJ2-3, with TRBD1 identical over 7 bases. DNA for the CDR3: TGTGCCAGCAAAAGGACAGGCCCAGATACGCAGTATTTT. It translates to CASKRTGPDTQYF.